Each of the 27 T cell receptor beta chains below was sequenced from the same sample in a study of vaccination effects on CD4 cells after COVID-19. These receptors' targets are unknown. Once cultured for about 9 days, the cells underwent separation to obtain CD4+ T cells. Produced via immunoSEQ multiplex PCR; TCRdb's table is partial and in-frame only. Of tens of thousands of clones detected, more than 55% appear once; the ten largest clones hold about 9.8%. The sequenced sample was CD4+ T cells from PBMCs cultured without peptide, obtained before COVID-19 vaccination. The receptors come from a human donor who received a COVID-19 vaccine.

This clone was picked up a small number of times. The chain links TRBV6-5 to TRBJ2-1; possibly TRBD2 for D (6 bases). In germline, CDR1 is MNHEY, CDR2 SVGAGI. Trimming shortened V by 7 bases and J by 3 bases, and 16 bases separated the two germline ends. This CDR3 is built from 15 residues. In DNA form, the CDR3 reads TGTGCCAGCACCCTCCGGGACTTACTCTACAATGAGCAGTTCTTC. This gives the protein CASTLRDLLYNEQFF.

The gene calls are TRBV19 and TRBJ1-1; D is possibly TRBD1 (6 bases). V shed 6 bases and J shed 2 bases, with 7 bases lying between them. The CDR3 loop spans 12 amino acids. Germline V gene sequence: CDR1 LNHDA, CDR2 SQIVND (reference sequence). The CDR3 coding sequence is TGTGCCAGTAGGGGGACAAACACTGAAGCTTTCTTT. Protein product: CASRGTNTEAFF.

J is TRBJ2-7 and V is TRBV27; D might be TRBD2 (5 bases). The V and J ends lost 5 bases and 5 bases respectively, with 19 bases between them. This CDR3 has 15 amino acids. Germline V gives CDR1 MNHEY, CDR2 SMNVEV (reference sequence). For the CDR3, the DNA is TGTGCCAGCAGTCCCCAAACTTTCGCGGGTCACGAGCAGTACTTC. Its protein is CASSPQTFAGHEQYF.

The chain has TRBV10-3 and TRBJ1-2, with 7 bases aligning to TRBD1. Per germline, CDR1 ENHRY and CDR2 SYGVKD. Trimming cost V 1 base and J 7 bases; bases outside gene matches: 9. The CDR3 is made up of 15 amino acids. The CDR3 loop is CAISEYRGQASGYTF. The CDR3 DNA follows: TGTGCCATCAGTGAGTACAGGGGTCAAGCCTCTGGCTACACCTTC.

The table lists this clone with a few counts. This rearrangement joins TRBV11-2 to TRBJ2-7; maybe TRBD1 (8 bases). This CDR3 region has 15 residues. Deletions cut 3 bases from V and 4 bases from J, with 16 bases between. In germline, CDR1 is SGHAT, CDR2 FQNNGV. In nucleotides, the CDR3 is TGTGCCAGCAGCTTTCTACAGGGGGGGGGTTACGAGCAGTACTTC. Encoded protein: CASSFLQGGGYEQYF.

Only a few counts were recorded for this clone. The V gene is TRBV5-5, the J gene TRBJ2-1; D remains ambiguous. The CDR3 extends over 14 amino acids. Germline loops: CDR1 SGHKS, CDR2 YYEKEE (reference sequence). V was trimmed by 7 bases and J by 0 bases, leaving 11 bases between them. The CDR3 DNA sequence: TGTGCCAGCGGCGACCTGAGCTCCTACAATGAGCAGTTCTTC. This gives the protein CASGDLSSYNEQFF.

The rearrangement joins TRBV27 to TRBJ2-2; TRBD2 aligns across 10 bases. The junction had 6 bases not matched to a gene; V was cut back by 3 bases and J by 2 bases. Germline CDR1 is MNHEY and CDR2 is SMNVEV (reference sequence). CDR3 length: 17 residues. The chain's CDR3 is CASSLASGRYNTGELFF. In DNA, the CDR3 is TGTGCCAGCAGTTTGGCTAGCGGGAGATACAACACCGGGGAGCTGTTTTTT.

V usage is TRBV12-5 and J usage is TRBJ2-7; the D gene could be TRBD1 or TRBD2 (5 bases each). Germline CDR1 is LGHNT and CDR2 is FRNRAP. The germline V and J ends were trimmed by 8 bases and 0 bases, with 17 bases remaining between them. The CDR3 runs to 15 residues. CDR3 residues: CASSPGRRNSYEQYF. The CDR3 DNA reads TGTGCTAGTTCCCCGGGACGGAGGAACTCCTACGAGCAGTACTTC.

This rearrangement joins TRBV5-1 to TRBJ1-2; D not resolved. The CDR3 runs 13 residues. The V and J ends lost 1 base and 0 bases respectively, with 4 bases between them. Looked up from germline, CDR1 is SGHRS and CDR2 is YFSETQ. CDR3 residues: CASSLSANYGYTF. The CDR3 DNA reads TGCGCCAGCAGCTTGTCTGCTAACTATGGCTACACCTTC. The variable domain in full, with the rest retrieved from reference TRBV5-1 and TRBJ1-2, is KAGVTQTPRYLIKTRGQQVTLSCSPISGHRSVSWYQQTPGQGLQFLFEYFSETQRNKGNFPGRFSGRQFSNSRSEMNVSTLELGDSALYLCASSLSANYGYTFGSGTRLTVV.

In its sample, this clone was seen a few times. The chain recombines TRBV5-1 with TRBJ2-1; TRBD1 matches at 7 bases. The CDR3 is made up of 16 amino acids. With 2 bases clipped from V and 4 bases from J, the junction kept 9 bases outside the gene matches. The V gene's germline CDR1 is SGHRS and CDR2 YFSETQ. Here the CDR3 reads CASSFDQGQMYNEQFF. Here the CDR3 DNA reads TGCGCCAGCAGCTTCGATCAGGGACAGATGTACAATGAGCAGTTCTTC.

The gene calls are TRBV5-5 and TRBJ1-2; D call uncertain. Trimming removed 4 bases at V and 5 bases at J, with 18 bases between. The CDR3 is made up of 15 amino acids. CDR1 SGHKS and CDR2 YYEKEE come from the germline V gene (reference sequence). The CDR3 loop reads CASSKPGQEKYGYTF. CDR3 in DNA: TGTGCCAGCAGCAAACCGGGCCAAGAAAAATATGGCTACACCTTC.

This clone was picked up a small number of times. This sequence joins TRBV3-1 (or the pseudogene TRBV3-2) and TRBJ2-3; D call uncertain. CDR1 and CDR2 (germline): LGHDT, YNNKEL (reference sequence). The CDR3 has 13 amino acids. Trimming stripped 3 bases from V and 5 bases from J, with 9 bases between. The CDR3 bases are TGTGCCAGCAGCCACTCTTATCTAGATACGCAGTATTTT. It yields the protein CASSHSYLDTQYF.

V is TRBV11-2 and J is TRBJ1-3; D unresolved. The V and J ends lost 1 base and 0 bases respectively, with 7 bases between them. The CDR3 loop spans 15 amino acids. The germline gives CDR1 SGHAT, CDR2 FQNNGV. The CDR3 nucleotides read TGTGCCAGCAGCTTAGTGCGTCACTCTGGAAACACCATATATTTT. Amino acid sequence: CASSLVRHSGNTIYF.

J is TRBJ2-3 and V is TRBV11-3; D tentatively fits TRBD1 or TRBD2 (6 bases each). CDR1 and CDR2 (germline): SGHNT, YENEEA. CDR3 length: 15 amino acids. V was cut by 5 bases and J by 10 bases, with 22 bases left in between. CDR3 nucleotide sequence: TGTGCCAGCAGCCCGGAGGGGGGTCCCATGTATTCGCAGTATTTT. Protein: CASSPEGGPMYSQYF.

The chain links TRBV30 to TRBJ2-5; TRBD2 is a possible D gene (7 bases). Germline V CDR1 and CDR2: GTSNPN, SVGIG (reference sequence). Between the trimmed V and J ends, which lost 4 bases and 3 bases, there was a span of 15 bases. The CDR3 is 14 residues long. The CDR3 here is CAWKWGRGKETQYF. In nucleotides, the CDR3 is TGTGCCTGGAAGTGGGGGCGGGGGAAAGAGACCCAGTACTTC.

V usage is TRBV27 and J usage is TRBJ1-2; D is perhaps TRBD1 (6 bases). V lost 3 bases and J 6 bases, leaving 20 bases between the germline ends. Per germline, CDR1 MNHEY and CDR2 SMNVEV (reference sequence). The CDR3 length is 16 residues. The CDR3 is CASSLRRGGSANGYTF. CDR3 sequence (DNA): TGTGCCAGCAGTTTGCGGCGGGGGGGCAGCGCGAATGGCTACACCTTC.

This rearrangement joins TRBV19 to TRBJ2-1; D may be TRBD2 (6 bases). Trimming cost V 5 bases and J 0 bases, with 20 bases left between them. Germline-derived CDR1 and CDR2 are LNHDA and SQIVND (reference sequence). The CDR3 covers 18 residues. The DNA for the CDR3 is TGTGCCAGTAGTCCGTGGATCGGGACTCTGAGCTCCTACAATGAGCAGTTCTTC. Translation: CASSPWIGTLSSYNEQFF.

The chain has TRBV18 and TRBJ2-1; 12 bases fit TRBD2. CDR1 and CDR2 (germline): KGHSH, LQKENI. Trimming at V came to 3 bases and at J to 6 bases, leaving 3 bases not matched to a gene. This CDR3 region has 15 residues. The CDR3 loop reads CASSPTSGGINEQFF. CDR3 DNA sequence: TGTGCCAGCTCACCGACTAGCGGGGGAATCAATGAGCAGTTCTTC.

The CDR3 loop reads CASSYWGSGELFF. The CDR3 DNA follows: TGTGCCAGCAGTTACTGGGGGTCCGGGGAGCTGTTTTTT. V gene TRBV6-5 combines with J gene TRBJ2-2; the D gene could be TRBD1 or TRBD2 (5 bases each). Trimming took 1 base from V and 6 from J, leaving 6 bases between them. This CDR3 comprises 13 residues. From germline, CDR1 is MNHEY and CDR2 SVGAGI.

In its sample, this clone was seen a few times. The CDR3 here is CASSVGQGLSTIYF. The CDR3 DNA sequence: TGTGCCAGCAGCGTAGGACAGGGCTTGAGCACCATATATTTT. The chain has TRBV9 and TRBJ1-3, with 7 bases fitting TRBD1. Germline loops: CDR1 SGDLS, CDR2 YYNGEE. The ends lost 0 bases at V and 9 bases at J; junction bases unmatched: 6. The CDR3 contains 14 residues.

This clone occurred a few times. The gene calls are TRBV4-1 and TRBJ2-5; perhaps TRBD1 as D (6 bases). V shed 1 base and J shed 5 bases, with 14 bases lying between them. CDR3 length: 15 residues. Germline values: CDR1 MGHRA, CDR2 YSYEKL. The CDR3 DNA reads as TGCGCCAGCAGCCAAGTGCAGGACAGAGGTGAGACCCAGTACTTC. Translation: CASSQVQDRGETQYF.

The chain recombines TRBV30 with TRBJ1-2, with a tentative D call TRBD1 (5 bases). The CDR3 runs to 13 residues. From germline, CDR1 is GTSNPN and CDR2 SVGIG (reference sequence). Deletions cut 6 bases from V and 2 bases from J, with 13 bases between. DNA for the CDR3: TGTGCCTGCCCGCGGGGGAGAAACTATGGCTACACCTTC. It specifies CACPRGRNYGYTF.

In its sample, this clone was seen once. The genes are TRBV7-9 and TRBJ2-1, with D perhaps TRBD1 or TRBD2 (5 bases each). Germline CDR1 and CDR2: SEHNR and FQNEAQ (reference sequence). V dropped 4 bases and J dropped 8 bases, with 18 bases sitting between them. The CDR3 spans 15 residues. The DNA for the CDR3 is TGTGCCAGCAGCTGGTCCGGGGTCGCCAGGGATGAGCAGTTCTTC. Translating it yields CASSWSGVARDEQFF.

V gene TRBV10-3 combines with J gene TRBJ2-5; D unclear. Deletions cut 3 bases from V and 5 bases from J, with 10 bases between. This CDR3 has 13 residues. From germline, CDR1 is ENHRY and CDR2 SYGVKD. CDR3 sequence reads: CAISEESQETQYF. The CDR3 coding sequence is TGTGCCATCAGTGAAGAAAGTCAGGAGACCCAGTACTTC.

This rearrangement joins TRBV2 to TRBJ2-2; D ambiguous. Germline-derived CDR1 and CDR2 are SNHLY and FYNNEI. The CDR3 extends over 13 amino acids. Trimming pared 7 bases from V and 4 bases from J, leaving 10 bases between. The chain's CDR3 is CASNPRSTGELFF. The DNA of the CDR3 is TGTGCCAGCAACCCACGGAGCACCGGGGAGCTGTTTTTT.

The chain is built from TRBV25-1 and TRBJ1-2; the D is unclear. The CDR3 runs 12 residues. In germline, CDR1 is MGHDK, CDR2 SYGVNS. Trimming cost V 6 bases and J 0 bases, with 5 bases left between them. CDR3 nucleotide sequence: TGTGCCAGCAGCCGCTCTAACTATGGCTACACCTTC. Its translation: CASSRSNYGYTF.

The sample holds a few counts of this clone. The chain joins TRBV6-5 to TRBJ1-1; D may be TRBD1 (5 bases). Per the germline V gene, CDR1 is MNHEY and CDR2 is SVGAGI. V gave up 6 bases and J gave up 4 bases, with 12 bases separating them. The length of the CDR3 is 13 residues. This chain's CDR3 is CASRKDSSTEAFF. As DNA, the CDR3 is TGTGCCAGCAGAAAAGACAGCTCCACTGAAGCTTTCTTT.